This TCR beta chain is from a study of cytomegalovirus exposure and HLA in healthy donors. Turning to this clone: Its cognate antigen is unknown.

CDR3 length: 14 amino acids. Trimming cost V 7 bases and J 1 base; bases outside gene matches: 6. Germline V gene sequence: CDR1 SQVTM, CDR2 ANQGSEA. Though nominally healthy at sampling, donors likely had unrecorded immune exposures. Broader study findings: Among the most significant clusters, several appeared linked to common viral pathogens in a later analysis. TCR beta sequences numbering 15,000 to 20,000 were associated with HLA alleles at 0.05 false discovery rate in a later analysis. While the bulk of TCR sequences proved rare, some public TCRs turned up in many donors.

PCR primers comprised 60 Vbeta and 13 Jbeta primers. Assay used: immunoSEQ multiplex PCR; TCRdb lists only in-frame clones, some missing. The sample shows approximately 130,000 clones, 65% to 85% of them seen only once. Sample: PBMCs. This TCR was recovered from a man in his fifties in good health and CMV-seronegative. The chain employs TRBV29-1 and TRBJ2-2, with 7 bases aligning to TRBD2. The CDR3 coding sequence is TGCAGCGCTCACAGCGGGATGAACACCGGGGAGCTGTTTTTT. Translation: CSAHSGMNTGELFF.